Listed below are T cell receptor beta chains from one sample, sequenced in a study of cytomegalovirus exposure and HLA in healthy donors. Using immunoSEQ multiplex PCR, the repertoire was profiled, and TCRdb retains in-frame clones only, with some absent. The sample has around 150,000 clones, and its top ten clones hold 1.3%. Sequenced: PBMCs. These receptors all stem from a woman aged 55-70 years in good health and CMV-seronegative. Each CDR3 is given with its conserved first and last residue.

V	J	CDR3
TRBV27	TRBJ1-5	CASSLRGVEIQPQHF
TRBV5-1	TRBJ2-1	CASSLGPGTGPYNEQFF
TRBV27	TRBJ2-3	CASSPLGLAGLSTDTQYF
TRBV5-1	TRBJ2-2	CASSRWARQGANTGELFF
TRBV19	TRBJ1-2	CASSRSGYGYTF
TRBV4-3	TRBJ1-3	CASSQVKGVSNTIYF
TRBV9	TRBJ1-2	CASTLEEGRWNYGYTF
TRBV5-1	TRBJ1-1	CASSLGRNTEAFF
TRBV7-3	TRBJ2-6	CASGLGQGYPGANVLTF
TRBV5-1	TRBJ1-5	CASSSGQGGQPQHF
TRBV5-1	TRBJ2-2	CASSLDPSVPGELFF
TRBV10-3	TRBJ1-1	CASEEVRGNTEAFF
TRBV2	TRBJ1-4	CASSATGTKLFF
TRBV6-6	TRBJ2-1	CASSYASGETNEQFF
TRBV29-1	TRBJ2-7	CSVGGQPYEQYF
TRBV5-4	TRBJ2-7	CASSPSGKPTYEQYF
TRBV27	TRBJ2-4	CASSSPLAKNIQYF
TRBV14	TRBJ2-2	CASSQRLQRGTGELFF
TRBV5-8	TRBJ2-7	CASSPRLAGEQYF
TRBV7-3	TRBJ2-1	CASSSRQGRLGEQFF
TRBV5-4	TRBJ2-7	CASSGDGGAGGPLHEQYF
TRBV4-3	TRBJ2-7	CASSQDEGEAYEQYF
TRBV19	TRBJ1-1	CASSLPGTMNTEAFF
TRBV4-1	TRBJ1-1	CASSHLLRQTSAEAFF
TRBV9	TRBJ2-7	CASSARGSYQGTYEQYF
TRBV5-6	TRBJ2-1	CASSLEGGDYNEQFF
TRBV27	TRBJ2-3	CASNNLPGQGSTDTQYF
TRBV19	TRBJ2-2	CASSIEGGRVAGELFF
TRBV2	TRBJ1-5	CASSATSSNQPQHF
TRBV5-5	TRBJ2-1	CASSLVSLFNEQFF
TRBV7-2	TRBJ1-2	CASSLTGDYGYTF
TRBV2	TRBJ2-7	CASSVGVGLAGAVTYEQYF
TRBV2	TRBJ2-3	CASSEALSTTDTQYF
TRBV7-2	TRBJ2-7	CASSLVGLAGAYEQYF
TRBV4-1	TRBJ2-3	CASSPTETAPGGPTDTQYF
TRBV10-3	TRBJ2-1	CAISDFRQGMETGEQFF
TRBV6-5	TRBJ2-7	CASSRQGAFYEQYF
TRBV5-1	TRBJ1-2	CASSHPRDYTF
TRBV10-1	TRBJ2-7	CASSESYLAGAYEQYF
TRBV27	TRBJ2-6	CASTPRGRGANVLTF
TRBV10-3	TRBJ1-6	CAISKGDSPLHF
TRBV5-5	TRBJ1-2	CASSPGGGTNYGYTF
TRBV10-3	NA	CAISESRRLAVSYEQYF
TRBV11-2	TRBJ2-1	CASSLVAGGIGEQFF
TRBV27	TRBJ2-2	CASMSNGELFF
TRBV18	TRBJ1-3	CASSPRQGEDTIYF
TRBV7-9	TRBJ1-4	CASSRDSEKLFF
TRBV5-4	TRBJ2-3	CASSSGDTQYF
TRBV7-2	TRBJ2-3	CASSLRLAGQYF
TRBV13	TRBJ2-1	CASTKGGGPYNEQFF